The next 23 T cell receptor beta chains were all read from a single sample in a study of blood T cell repertoires in COVID-19. Sequencing used immunoSEQ multiplex PCR; TCRdb keeps in-frame clones, though not all of them. The sample records fewer than 500,000 clones, roughly 90% being singletons. Material for sequencing was PBMCs or T cells enriched from blood (not recorded which). These receptors all stem from a woman aged 18-30 years who had recovered from COVID-19.

The chain links TRBV3-1 (or the pseudogene TRBV3-2) to TRBJ2-7, with D possibly matching TRBD1 (5 bases). Per the germline V gene, CDR1 is LGHDT and CDR2 is YNNKEL (reference sequence). This CDR3 comprises 13 residues. The V end lost 4 bases, the J end lost 2 bases, and 9 bases lay between the germline ends. The CDR3 region is CASSPKTAYEQYF. In DNA form, the CDR3 reads TGTGCCAGCAGCCCTAAGACAGCCTACGAGCAGTACTTC.

This chain joins TRBV25-1 and TRBJ1-2; 7 bases match TRBD1. The CDR3 length is 14 residues. Germline assignment: CDR1 MGHDK and CDR2 SYGVNS. V was pared by 3 bases and J by 4 bases, with 5 bases of the junction left unmatched. For the CDR3, the DNA is TGTGCCAGCAGTGATTGGGCAGGGGGCTATGGCTACACCTTC. It is translated as CASSDWAGGYGYTF.

The V and J genes are TRBV10-3 and TRBJ1-6; possibly TRBD1 for D (6 bases). The germline V gene encodes CDR1 ENHRY and CDR2 SYGVKD. V lost 8 bases and J 8 bases, leaving 10 bases between the germline ends. The CDR3 extends over 12 amino acids. CDR3 protein: CAIAPGDSPLHF. The CDR3 nucleotides are TGTGCCATCGCCCCAGGGGATTCACCCCTCCACTTT.

As DNA, the CDR3 is TGTGCCAGTAGTGCCCCGGGACAGGGTGTGACACCTCATGAAAAACTGTTTTTT. This codes for CASSAPGQGVTPHEKLFF. This sequence joins TRBV19 and TRBJ1-4; 9 bases line up with TRBD1. This CDR3 has 18 residues. Germline V CDR1 and CDR2: LNHDA, SQIVND (reference sequence). J was trimmed by 6 bases and V by 5 bases; bases with no gene match: 16.

The genes are TRBV6-5 and TRBJ2-7; D unresolved. This CDR3 region has 13 residues. V lost 2 bases and J lost 0, with 5 bases in between. Germline V lookup: CDR1 MNHEY, CDR2 SVGAGI. The CDR3 sequence: CASSYDSSYEQYF. As DNA, the CDR3 is TGTGCCAGCAGTTACGACTCCTCCTACGAGCAGTACTTC.

The chain joins TRBV19 to TRBJ1-3; the match to TRBD1 covers 10 bases. This CDR3 is 16 amino acids long. The germline gives CDR1 LNHDA, CDR2 SQIVND (reference sequence). Trimming removed 4 bases from V and 4 bases from J; junction bases left unmatched: 7. In nucleotides, the CDR3 is TGTGCCAGTAGTACCGCCGACAGGGGGCTCGGAAACACCATATATTTT. Translating gives CASSTADRGLGNTIYF.

The chain is built from TRBV2 and TRBJ2-3; 9 bases match TRBD2. After removal of 10 bases from V and 5 bases from J, the junction contained 10 bases not matched to a gene. The CDR3 has 14 residues. The germline gives CDR1 SNHLY, CDR2 FYNNEI. The chain's CDR3 is CATSLAGREDTQYF. The CDR3 nucleotides read TGTGCCACCTCTCTAGCGGGGAGGGAAGATACGCAGTATTTT.

In the case of this clone: Other DNA sequences in this sample translate to the same CDR3. J is TRBJ2-5 and V is TRBV9; 12 bases match TRBD2. The CDR3 consists of 16 residues. Germline V CDR1 and CDR2: SGDLS, YYNGEE. The junction had 6 bases not matched to a gene; V was cut back by 2 bases and J by 4 bases. The CDR3 sequence is CASSVSSGGAGETQYF. In DNA, the CDR3 is TGTGCCAGCAGCGTCTCTAGCGGGGGGGCGGGAGAGACCCAGTACTTC. The full variable domain, completed using reference TRBV9 and TRBJ2-5, is DSGVTQTPKHLITATGQRVTLRCSPRSGDLSVYWYQQSLDQGLQFLIQYYNGEERAKGNILERFSAQQFPDLHSELNLSSLELGDSALYFCASSVSSGGAGETQYFGPGTRLLVL.

This chain connects TRBV11-1 to TRBJ2-7; 7 bases line up with TRBD1. V gave up 6 bases and J gave up 5 bases; unmatched junction bases: 10. The CDR3 contains 14 residues. Germline CDR1 and CDR2: SGHAT and FQDESV (reference sequence). DNA of the CDR3: TGTGCCAGCAGATCCGACAGGGTATCCAACGAGCAGTACTTC. Translating it yields CASRSDRVSNEQYF.

This clone has only a few counts. V is TRBV9 and J is TRBJ1-1, with 7 positions matching TRBD1. Germline CDR1 and CDR2: SGDLS and YYNGEE. With 3 bases clipped from V and 4 bases from J, the junction kept 3 bases outside the gene matches. The CDR3 is 13 residues long. The CDR3 protein is CASSATGRTEAFF. The CDR3 bases are TGTGCCAGCAGCGCGACAGGGCGCACTGAAGCTTTCTTT.

This chain links TRBV5-8 with TRBJ1-1; the D is unclear. V was trimmed by 0 bases and J by 4 bases, leaving 19 bases between them. Per the germline V gene, CDR1 is SGHTS and CDR2 is YDEGEE. This CDR3 comprises 17 residues. CDR3 sequence reads: CASSLGLWIAGGTEAFF. CDR3 bases: TGTGCCAGCAGCTTGGGCCTATGGATAGCCGGAGGCACTGAAGCTTTCTTT.

This clone has only one observation. This chain joins TRBV18 and TRBJ2-7; D is unresolved. V was clipped by 0 bases and J by 3 bases, with 9 bases between them. Germline lookup yields CDR1 KGHSH and CDR2 LQKENI. The CDR3 covers 14 residues. The CDR3 DNA sequence: TGTGCCAGCTCACCACCGGGCTTCGACTACGAGCAGTACTTC. It translates to CASSPPGFDYEQYF.

V usage is TRBV3-1 (or the pseudogene TRBV3-2) and J usage is TRBJ1-4; 8 positions agree with TRBD1. Germline V lookup: CDR1 LGHDT, CDR2 YNNKEL (reference sequence). CDR3 length: 16 amino acids. V was pared by 4 bases and J by 8 bases, with 12 bases of the junction left unmatched. This CDR3 reads CASSPLTGGLGEKLFF. The CDR3 nucleotides are TGTGCCAGCAGCCCTCTCACAGGGGGGTTAGGAGAAAAACTGTTTTTT.

The rearrangement links TRBV3-1 (or the pseudogene TRBV3-2) to TRBJ2-5; maybe TRBD1 (5 bases). Germline loops: CDR1 LGHDT, CDR2 YNNKEL (reference sequence). The CDR3 has 13 residues. V lost 4 bases to trimming and J lost 5 bases, with 11 bases between them. CDR3 DNA sequence: TGTGCCAGCAGCCTACAGGTAGGGGAGACCCAGTACTTC. Translating gives CASSLQVGETQYF.

The chain recombines TRBV13 with TRBJ1-4; D is unclear. V dropped 3 bases and J dropped 4 bases, with 15 bases sitting between them. Germline V gives CDR1 PRHDT, CDR2 FYEKMQ (reference sequence). The CDR3 contains 16 residues. CDR3 sequence (DNA): TGTGCCAGCAGCTTCCTAGAGGGCGGAAGTAATGAAAAACTGTTTTTT. Its protein is CASSFLEGGSNEKLFF. The variable domain in full, completed from reference TRBV13 and TRBJ1-4, reads AAGVIQSPRHLIKEKRETATLKCYPIPRHDTVYWYQQGPGQDPQFLISFYEKMQSDKGSIPDRFSAQQFSDYHSELNMSSLELGDSALYFCASSFLEGGSNEKLFFGSGTQLSVL.

This chain connects TRBV11-2 to TRBJ2-5, with D maybe TRBD1 (6 bases). The CDR3 contains 15 residues. The germline V gene has CDR1 SGHAT and CDR2 FQNNGV. Trimming stripped 4 bases from V and 5 bases from J, with 17 bases between. CDR3 loop: CASSSILQGTETQYF. The CDR3 region has the DNA TGTGCCAGCAGCTCCATTCTACAGGGTACGGAGACCCAGTACTTC.

This sequence joins TRBV30 and TRBJ2-3, with D unresolved. CDR3 size: 11 residues. Germline V lookup: CDR1 GTSNPN, CDR2 SVGIG (reference sequence). Trimming removed 5 bases at V and 2 bases at J, with 5 bases between. The CDR3 here is CAWATTDTQYF. The CDR3, as DNA: TGTGCCTGGGCTACCACAGATACGCAGTATTTT.

The V and J genes are TRBV5-8 and TRBJ2-5; D remains unclear. The CDR3 covers 16 residues. Deletions cut 5 bases from V and 0 bases from J, with 17 bases between. The germline V gene encodes CDR1 SGHTS and CDR2 YDEGEE. The CDR3, as DNA: TGTGCCAGCAGACCAGAGGCAGCGAGCTACCAAGAGACCCAGTACTTC. Encoded protein: CASRPEAASYQETQYF. Supplemented by reference TRBV5-8 and TRBJ2-5, the full variable domain reads EAGVTQSPTHLIKTRGQQATLRCSPISGHTSVYWYQQALGLGLQFLLWYDEGEERNRGNFPPRFSGRQFPNYSSELNVNALELEDSALYLCASRPEAASYQETQYFGPGTRLLVL.

The rearrangement joins TRBV6-1 to TRBJ2-5; 9 bases line up with TRBD2. Germline CDR1 and CDR2: MNHNS and SASEGT. The CDR3 is made up of 14 amino acids. J gave up 2 bases and V 8 bases, and 6 bases lay outside the gene matches. The CDR3 loop is CASGEAGGQETQYF. The CDR3 DNA sequence: TGTGCCAGCGGCGAAGCGGGGGGACAAGAGACCCAGTACTTC.

The chain employs TRBV5-1 and TRBJ2-7; no clear D gene. The CDR3 sequence is 12 residues long. The V gene lost 3 bases and the J gene lost 7 bases, with 11 bases spanning the gap. CDR1 is SGHRS, CDR2 YFSETQ, per germline. CDR3 sequence: CASSSESREQYF. CDR3 coding DNA: TGCGCCAGCAGCTCCGAATCTCGGGAGCAGTACTTC.

This clone was seen once. For the CDR3, the DNA is TGTGCCAGCAGCTTCGACAGGAATAATGAAAAACTGTTTTTT. This codes for CASSFDRNNEKLFF. V is TRBV5-5 and J is TRBJ1-4; D might be TRBD1 (6 bases). The ends were cut back, 2 bases at V and 4 bases at J, with 9 bases in the middle. The CDR3 runs to 14 residues. Germline CDR1 SGHKS, CDR2 YYEKEE (reference sequence).

This chain uses TRBV7-9 with TRBJ2-5; D may be TRBD2 (5 bases). This CDR3 region has 15 residues. The V gene lost 2 bases and the J gene lost 3 bases, with 13 bases spanning the gap. Germline CDR1 SEHNR, CDR2 FQNEAQ (reference sequence). This chain's CDR3 is CASSLSRRQKETQYF. CDR3 DNA: TGTGCCAGCAGCTTATCGCGGAGGCAGAAAGAGACCCAGTACTTC.

The chain joins TRBV27 to TRBJ2-7; TRBD1 matches 9 bases. V shed 7 bases and J 6 bases; nucleotides not matched to a gene: 10. The CDR3 extends over 14 amino acids. The germline gives CDR1 MNHEY, CDR2 SMNVEV (reference sequence). This CDR3 reads CASMVAQGAFEQYF. CDR3 in DNA: TGTGCCAGCATGGTGGCACAGGGGGCCTTCGAGCAGTACTTC.